One sample yielded the 21 T cell receptor beta chains listed below, sequenced in a study of blood T cell repertoires in COVID-19. Profiled with immunoSEQ multiplex PCR; TCRdb holds only in-frame clones, not every one. The table records some 170,000 clones, 85% of them present only once. The specimen sequenced was PBMCs or T cells enriched from blood (not recorded which). These receptor sequences come from a man between 35 and 55 years old who had recovered from COVID-19.

This clone came up once. The chain uses TRBV19 and TRBJ2-7; 8 nucleotides agree with TRBD2. The CDR3 extends over 12 amino acids. Germline V gene data show CDR1 as LNHDA and CDR2 as SQIVND (reference sequence). J was trimmed by 5 bases and V by 10 bases; bases with no gene match: 7. The CDR3 DNA reads as TGTGCCACCAGGACGGGGGGGAACGAGCAGTACTTC. This encodes CATRTGGNEQYF.

This clone came up once. In DNA form, the CDR3 reads TGCGCCAGCAGCTTGGTTTCAGATTATGGCTACACCTTC. It specifies CASSLVSDYGYTF. This chain connects TRBV5-1 to TRBJ1-2; unclear D gene. Germline V lookup: CDR1 SGHRS, CDR2 YFSETQ. The CDR3 totals 13 residues. With 0 bases removed from V and 5 bases from J, the gap between germline ends came to 8 bases.

This chain joins TRBV12-3 or TRBV12-4 and TRBJ1-2, with D possibly matching TRBD1 (6 bases). The CDR3 has 12 residues. V was cut by 11 bases and J by 6 bases, with 16 bases left in between. DNA of the CDR3: TGTGCCGCCCTCCGGGACATGGATGGCTACACCTTC. It translates to CAALRDMDGYTF.

V and J are TRBV10-3 and TRBJ2-1; TRBD2 aligns across 13 bases. The V and J ends lost 6 bases and 4 bases, in that order; junction bases with no gene match: 3. The CDR3 runs to 15 residues. Germline V gene lookup returns CDR1 ENHRY and CDR2 SYGVKD. The DNA of the CDR3 is TGTGCCATCAGCGGGACTAGCGGGGATTACAATGAGCAGTTCTTC. Its translation is CAISGTSGDYNEQFF.

This chain joins TRBV11-2 and TRBJ1-2, with 7 bases lining up with TRBD1. V trimming: 2 bases; J trimming: 0 bases; junction bases outside the gene matches: 6. The CDR3 is 16 residues long. Germline CDR1 reads SGHAT; CDR2 reads FQNNGV. CDR3 residues: CASSLNPGQTNYGYTF. As DNA, the CDR3 is TGTGCCAGCAGCTTAAACCCGGGACAGACTAACTATGGCTACACCTTC.

The DNA for the CDR3 is TGTGCCAGCAGCACTCCTGGGGGCAGCTGGGAAGCTTTCTTT. Translation: CASSTPGGSWEAFF. This chain links TRBV7-9 with TRBJ1-1; D is possibly TRBD1 (6 bases). Germline CDR1 reads SEHNR; CDR2 reads FQNEAQ (reference sequence). V dropped 5 bases and J dropped 8 bases, with 18 bases sitting between them. The CDR3 sequence is 14 residues long. The entire variable domain, with the rest obtained from reference TRBV7-9 and TRBJ1-1, is as follows: DTGVSQNPRHKITKRGQNVTFRCDPISEHNRLYWYRQTLGQGPEFLTYFQNEAQLEKSRLLSDRFSAERPKGSFSTLEIQRTEQGDSAMYLCASSTPGGSWEAFFGQGTRLTVV.

The V call is TRBV11-2, the J call TRBJ2-6, with 7 bases that match TRBD1. The CDR3 sequence is 15 residues long. CDR1 SGHAT and CDR2 FQNNGV come from the germline V gene. V lost 5 bases to trimming and J lost 1 base; unmatched junction nucleotides: 2. The CDR3 DNA is TGTGCCAGCAGCCTACAGGGGTCTGGGGCCAACGTCCTGACTTTC. It codes for CASSLQGSGANVLTF.

The chain recombines TRBV11-2 with TRBJ1-2, with D possibly being TRBD1 (5 bases). Trimming shortened V by 2 bases and J by 4 bases, and 17 bases separated the two germline ends. The CDR3 consists of 16 residues. Germline V lookup: CDR1 SGHAT, CDR2 FQNNGV. CDR3 loop: CASSLRPGFDFYGYTF. CDR3 DNA sequence: TGTGCCAGCAGCTTAAGGCCAGGGTTCGATTTCTATGGCTACACCTTC.

This chain links TRBV11-2 with TRBJ1-5; D is unclear. The V gene lost 5 bases and the J gene lost 1 base, with 9 bases spanning the gap. Germline V gene sequence: CDR1 SGHAT, CDR2 FQNNGV. The CDR3 sequence is 14 residues long. The CDR3 is CASSPGYSNQPQHF. The CDR3 DNA is TGTGCCAGCAGCCCCGGGTACAGCAATCAGCCCCAGCATTTT.

The CDR3: CASSQDRRETQYF. Written as DNA, the CDR3 is TGTGCCAGCAGCCAAGATCGGCGGGAGACCCAGTACTTC. The chain is built from TRBV3-1 (or the pseudogene TRBV3-2) and TRBJ2-5; D uncertain. Trimming removed 0 bases at V and 5 bases at J, with 7 bases between. Germline-derived CDR1 and CDR2 are LGHDT and YNNKEL (reference sequence). There are 13 residues in the CDR3.

The chain carries TRBV10-2 and TRBJ1-3; no clear D. The V and J ends lost 0 bases and 2 bases respectively, with 8 bases between them. The germline V gene has CDR1 WSHSY and CDR2 SAAADI. The CDR3 spans 15 residues. In DNA, the CDR3 is TGCGCCAGCAGTGAGTCGAGCACCCCTGGAAACACCATATATTTT. Translated, it gives CASSESSTPGNTIYF.

The rearrangement joins TRBV7-9 to TRBJ1-2, with no clear D. Between the trimmed V and J ends, which lost 5 bases and 6 bases, there was a span of 16 bases. The CDR3 runs 14 residues. Germline loops: CDR1 SEHNR, CDR2 FQNEAQ (reference sequence). DNA of the CDR3: TGTGCCAGCAGCCAGATTAGCGGGCCAGATGGCTACACCTTC. This translates into CASSQISGPDGYTF.

This rearrangement joins TRBV19 to TRBJ1-2; D perhaps matches TRBD1 (6 bases). The V gene's germline CDR1 is LNHDA and CDR2 SQIVND (reference sequence). The V end was cut by 3 bases, the J end by 4 bases, with 12 bases between. CDR3 length: 14 amino acids. CDR3 in amino acids: CASSMLGQSYGYTF. As DNA, the CDR3 is TGTGCCAGTAGTATGTTGGGACAAAGCTATGGCTACACCTTC.

For this clone: The sample has other DNA sequences that encode this CDR3 too. The chain has TRBV7-6 and TRBJ2-2, with D hard to call. CDR1 is SGHVS and CDR2 is FNYEAQ in the germline V gene. CDR3 length: 13 amino acids. V lost 5 bases, J lost 4 bases, and 8 bases lay in between. CDR3 protein: CASSLGGTGELFF. CDR3 DNA sequence: TGTGCCAGCAGCCTAGGCGGCACCGGGGAGCTGTTTTTT.

This sequence joins TRBV5-1 and TRBJ2-7; tentatively, D is TRBD1 (6 bases). Trimming cost V 8 bases and J 0 bases, with 12 bases left between them. This CDR3 spans 13 amino acids. Per germline, CDR1 SGHRS and CDR2 YFSETQ. For the CDR3, the DNA is TGCGCCAGTAGCCGGGACACCTCCTACGAGCAGTACTTC. Its protein product is CASSRDTSYEQYF.

This clone was detected many times. The chain recombines TRBV5-8 with TRBJ1-2; no reliable D call. CDR1 SGHTS and CDR2 YDEGEE come from the germline V gene. This CDR3 region has 15 residues. V was clipped by 6 bases and J by 3 bases, with 18 bases between them. CDR3 loop: CASIFDQGRYYGYTF. CDR3 DNA sequence: TGTGCCAGCATATTTGACCAAGGGAGGTACTATGGCTACACCTTC. Filled out from reference TRBV5-8 and TRBJ1-2, the complete variable domain reads EAGVTQSPTHLIKTRGQQATLRCSPISGHTSVYWYQQALGLGLQFLLWYDEGEERNRGNFPPRFSGRQFPNYSSELNVNALELEDSALYLCASIFDQGRYYGYTFGSGTRLTVV.

Only a few counts were recorded for this clone. The chain's CDR3 is CASSFSGLAGFGEQFF. The CDR3 region has the DNA TGTGCCAGCAGCTTTTCTGGACTAGCGGGATTCGGTGAGCAGTTCTTC. The chain links TRBV5-6 to TRBJ2-1; 12 nucleotides match TRBD2. The CDR3 covers 16 residues. The V and J ends lost 2 bases and 9 bases, in that order; junction bases with no gene match: 9. The germline gives CDR1 SGHDT, CDR2 YYEEEE.

The CDR3 coding sequence is TGTGCCAGTACCTCGATTGCGACCGGGGAGCTGTTTTTT. Its protein product is CASTSIATGELFF. The rearrangement joins TRBV28 to TRBJ2-2; D gene uncertain. With 9 bases removed from V and 5 bases from J, the gap between germline ends came to 13 bases. The CDR3 is 13 amino acids. Germline loops: CDR1 MDHEN, CDR2 SYDVKM.

Concerning this clone: At one end, the junction sequence differs from germline, possibly due to a read error. The rearrangement links TRBV5-1 to TRBJ1-2; the match to TRBD1 covers 8 bases. Per the germline V gene, CDR1 is SGHRS and CDR2 is YFSETQ. The CDR3 is 13 residues long. CDR3 coding DNA: TGCGCCAGCAGATTGGGACAGGACTATGGCTACACCTTC. The encoded protein is CASRLGQDYGYTF.

On this clone: At one of its ends the junction is not consistent with the germline gene, which may arise from a read error. The chain links TRBV7-7 to TRBJ2-1; a possible D gene is TRBD2 (7 bases). Germline-derived CDR1 and CDR2 are SSHAT and FNYEAQ (reference sequence). This CDR3 has 16 amino acids. The CDR3 DNA is TGTGCTAGCAGCTTAGCCACGGGGGGCGCGGGGAATGAGCAGTTCTTC. As protein: CASSLATGGAGNEQFF.

The rearrangement uses TRBV10-3 and TRBJ2-1; 8 nucleotides line up with TRBD2. CDR3 length: 16 residues. The trim removed 0 bases at V and 0 bases at J, leaving 1 base unmatched. The germline V gene has CDR1 ENHRY and CDR2 SYGVKD. The chain's CDR3 is CAISESTSGSYNEQFF. The CDR3 region has the DNA TGTGCCATCAGTGAGTCCACTAGCGGCTCCTACAATGAGCAGTTCTTC.